This T cell receptor (beta chain) was sequenced for a study of blood T cell repertoires in COVID-19. TCRdb's copy holds only in-frame clones and misses some; the assay was immunoSEQ multiplex PCR. The sample has 200,000 to 250,000 clones, around 85% seen once. The CDR3 loop spans 14 amino acids. Germline CDR1 DFQATT, CDR2 SNEGSKA (reference sequence). The trim removed 3 bases at V and 3 bases at J, leaving 6 bases unmatched. The source of this sequence is a man in his sixties with acute or convalescent COVID-19. The rearrangement joins TRBV20-1 to TRBJ1-2, with 8 bases fitting TRBD1. Sequencing was carried out using peripheral blood. In nucleotides, the CDR3 is TGCAGTGCTAGTTTTCCGACAGGGGACTATGGCTACACCTTC. This translates into CSASFPTGDYGYTF.